Listed below are T cell receptor beta chains from one sample, sequenced in a study of naive and memory T cell subsets. TCRdb called the UMI-ligation and nested PCR reads again in MiXCR, with one record for every CDR3 protein. The table includes 130,000 to 150,000 distinct CDR3 sequences, approximately 15% detected once. The material sequenced was naive CD4+ T cells from blood. These receptors were obtained from a human donor in good health. CDR3s include the opening cysteine and the closing phenylalanine or tryptophan. The order of the fields is V gene, D gene, J gene, clone size, CDR3 DNA, CDR3 protein. D genes are given only for firm matches. Rows may omit the clone size; those that give it use once, few, many or a size class.

>TRBV6-5|.|TRBJ2-2|few
TGTGCCAGCATGTGGGCACAAAAGAACACCGGGGAGCTGTTTTTT
CASMWAQKNTGELFF
>TRBV20-1|TRBD2|TRBJ2-3|many
TGCAGTGCTCTAAGCGGGGCCACAGATACGCAGTATTTT
CSALSGATDTQYF
>TRBV7-2|.|TRBJ2-7|few
TGTGCCAGCAGCTTAGTTTGGCAGGGAACCTACGAGCAGTACTTC
CASSLVWQGTYEQYF
>TRBV20-1|.|TRBJ2-5|.
TGCAGTGCTAGACACAGGGCGCCCCAGGAGACCCAGTACTTC
CSARHRAPQETQYF
>TRBV29-1|.|TRBJ2-5|.
TGCAGCGCCGGACGACAAATCCAAGAGACCCAGTACTTC
CSAGRQIQETQYF
>TRBV10-3|TRBD2|TRBJ2-1|.
TGTGCCATCAGTGAGTCAGGGGCGGGAGGCGGCTACAATGAGCAGTTCTTC
CAISESGAGGGYNEQFF
>TRBV7-2|.|TRBJ2-3|few
TGTGCCAGCAGCTTAGGAGAGTCAGATACGCAGTATTTT
CASSLGESDTQYF
>TRBV3-1|TRBD2|TRBJ2-7|few
TGTGCCAGCAGCCAAGAGCCGAGATCCGGGAGGGCCGTAACCTACGAGCAGTACTTC
CASSQEPRSGRAVTYEQYF
>TRBV18|.|TRBJ1-3|.
TGTGCCAGCTCAGCCCCGGGAAGCTCTGGAAACACCATATATTTT
CASSAPGSSGNTIYF
>TRBV7-8|.|TRBJ2-5|.
TGTGCCAGCAGCCACCGGGACATGAAGACCCAGTACTTC
CASSHRDMKTQYF
>TRBV12-3/TRBV12-4|TRBD1|TRBJ2-2|few
TGTGCCAGCAGTTCCGGGACAGTTAACACCGGGGAGCTGTTTTTT
CASSSGTVNTGELFF
>TRBV11-1|.|TRBJ2-5|few
TGTGCCAGCAGCCGGGAACCCAAGGAGACCCAGTACTTC
CASSREPKETQYF
>TRBV7-3|.|TRBJ2-2|.
TGTGCCAGCACTCAGGGCACCGGGGAGCTGTTTTTT
CASTQGTGELFF
>TRBV14|.|TRBJ2-1|few
TGTGCCAGCAGCCAAGCTCAACAGAGTCTAAGCTCCTACAATGAGCAGTTCTTC
CASSQAQQSLSSYNEQFF
>TRBV12-3/TRBV12-4|.|TRBJ1-2|few
TGTGCCAGCAGTTCTCTGGGGGGGAGAGCGGGAGGCTACACCTTC
CASSSLGGRAGGYTF
>TRBV7-9|.|TRBJ2-1|.
TGTGCCAGCAGCTTAGTGTCAGGGAGAGGGTTCTTC
CASSLVSGRGFF
>TRBV29-1|TRBD1|TRBJ2-7|.
TGCAGCGTCCAACCTCCGGGACAGGGGAGAGAGCAGTACTTC
CSVQPPGQGREQYF
>TRBV12-5|.|TRBJ1-5|.
TGTGCTAGTGACGTGGGGGAGTATCAGCCCCAGCATTTT
CASDVGEYQPQHF
>TRBV7-4|.|TRBJ2-7|.
TGTGCCAGCAGCTTGGCCCACCTTCGCTACGAGCAGTACTTC
CASSLAHLRYEQYF
>TRBV12-3/TRBV12-4|.|TRBJ2-4|few
TGTGCCAGCAGTTTGGGTCGTCTAGCCAAAAACATTCAGTACTTC
CASSLGRLAKNIQYF
>TRBV29-1|TRBD1|TRBJ2-5|few
TGCAGCGCCCTCCGACAGGGGGGGGAGACCCAGTACTTC
CSALRQGGETQYF
>TRBV6-5|.|TRBJ2-5|.
TGTGCCAGCAGTTACTCGACGACATACGGTCAAGAGACCCAGTACTTC
CASSYSTTYGQETQYF
>TRBV5-1|.|TRBJ2-1|.
TGCGCCAGCAGCTTGTGGGTTAGCGGTGACAATGAGCAGTTCTTC
CASSLWVSGDNEQFF
>TRBV7-2|TRBD1|TRBJ1-5|.
TGTGCCAGCAGCCCCCAGGACAGGCAGGCGCCCCAGCATTTT
CASSPQDRQAPQHF
>TRBV21-1|.|TRBJ2-2|few
TGTGCCAGCAGCGAACTAACGACCTTTGGGGGCCTCGGTTTGGCTAGCTCCCGTCCCGGGGAGCTGTTTTTT
CASSELTTFGGLGLASSRPGELFF
>TRBV20-1|.|TRBJ2-3|.
TGCAGTGCGGAAACTAGAGAGTCTGGCACAGATACGCAGTATTTT
CSAETRESGTDTQYF
>TRBV5-4|TRBD1|TRBJ1-1|.
TGTGCCAGCAGCCCGCGACAGGGTCGAAACACTGAAGCTTTCTTT
CASSPRQGRNTEAFF
>TRBV12-3/TRBV12-4|TRBD1|TRBJ1-5|few
TGTGCCAGCAGTCTCCCGGGACAGGGGAATCAGCCCCAGCATTTT
CASSLPGQGNQPQHF
>TRBV12-3/TRBV12-4|.|TRBJ2-5|.
TGTGCCAGCAAAGGAGAGACCCAGTACTTC
CASKGETQYF
>TRBV24-1|.|TRBJ2-2|.
TGTGCCACCAGTGATCCACGAGCTACCGGGGAGCTGTTTTTT
CATSDPRATGELFF
>TRBV4-1|.|TRBJ1-3|few
TGCGCCAGCAGCCAACCACTCCTAGCGGACTCTGGAAACACCATATATTTT
CASSQPLLADSGNTIYF
>TRBV20-1|TRBD1|TRBJ1-6|.
TGCAGTGCTAAACAGGGGAGTAATTGTGGTTCACCCCTCCACTTT
CSAKQGSNCGSPLHF
>TRBV20-1|.|TRBJ2-3|many
TGCAGTGCTAGCGGGAGACCCCTGGGCACAGATACGCAGTATTTT
CSASGRPLGTDTQYF
>TRBV6-5|.|TRBJ2-7|.
TGTGCCAGCAGAAGAGATCCAGACCAATCCTACGAGCAGTACTTC
CASRRDPDQSYEQYF
>TRBV11-2|.|TRBJ2-5|few
TGTGCCAGCAGCTTAGAGTCTAGGAGAGAGACCCAGTACTTC
CASSLESRRETQYF
>TRBV7-2|.|TRBJ1-5|few
TGTGCCAGCAGCGTGGACGGCCGTAGCAATCAGCCCCAGCATTTT
CASSVDGRSNQPQHF
>TRBV19|TRBD1|TRBJ2-7|few
TGTGCCAGTAGTACCAGGACAGGGCTAAGAAACGAGCAGTACTTC
CASSTRTGLRNEQYF
>TRBV9|.|TRBJ2-7|few
TGTGCCAGCAGCCCGAATATGGGTCTCGAGCAGTACTTC
CASSPNMGLEQYF
>TRBV30|.|TRBJ1-4|few
TGTGCCTGGAGTTCAAGCCAGGGAGAACTGTTTTTT
CAWSSSQGELFF
>TRBV14|.|TRBJ2-1|.
TGTGCCAGCAGCCAGGGGGGCCCTCGAGCCTCCTACAATGAGCAGTTCTTC
CASSQGGPRASYNEQFF
>TRBV13|TRBD2|TRBJ2-7|.
TGTGCCAGCAGCGCCGGGACTAGCGGGAGGGCCTTCGAGCAGTACTTC
CASSAGTSGRAFEQYF
>TRBV12-3/TRBV12-4|.|TRBJ1-1|few
TGTGCCAGCAGTTTTGGGCCTGAAGCTTTCTTT
CASSFGPEAFF
>TRBV7-3|.|TRBJ1-4|once
TGTGCCAGCAGCTTAACGGTCCTTGAAGAAACTAATGAAAAACTGTTTTTT
CASSLTVLEETNEKLFF
>TRBV7-9|.|TRBJ1-2|many
TGTGCCAGCAGAGAGGGGGGCAAGGAATCCCTTGGCTACACCTTC
CASREGGKESLGYTF
>TRBV20-1|.|TRBJ2-3|few
TGCAGTGCTGCTGGACAGCCAAGCACAGATACGCAGTATTTT
CSAAGQPSTDTQYF
>TRBV29-1|.|TRBJ1-2|few
TGCAGCGTTGTCAGGGGCACGGACTATGGCTACACCTTC
CSVVRGTDYGYTF
>TRBV25-1|TRBD2|TRBJ2-2|few
TGTGCCAGCAGTGAATGGGGTAGCGGGAGGGGAGTCACCGGGGAGCTGTTTTTT
CASSEWGSGRGVTGELFF
>TRBV11-3|.|TRBJ2-1|.
TGTGCCAGCAGCTTATTTCGTGAGGTCAATGAGCAGTTCTTC
CASSLFREVNEQFF
>TRBV6-5|TRBD1|TRBJ1-2|.
TGTGCCAGCAGTACTGGGACAGGGGGCGCGAATGGCTACACCTTC
CASSTGTGGANGYTF